This TCR beta chain was captured by sequencing in a study of T cell responses to AZD1222 COVID-19 vaccine. V lost 4 bases and J 2 bases, leaving 12 bases between the germline ends. The CDR3 contains 14 residues. In germline, CDR1 is SGHNT, CDR2 YYREEE (reference sequence). Note on this clone: Its antigen remains unidentified.

Measured with immunoSEQ multiplex PCR; TCRdb has only the in-frame clones, and not every one. Among 110,000 to 150,000 clones listed, 70% to 90% were seen once. Overall study results and limits: Spike was spanned by vaccine-associated CD4 TCRs, with dominance at 160-218 and 743-854. Within unmutated variant regions lay the reported targets of nearly half of spike-specific TCRs. The donors showed a predominance of white British ancestry and of females, with possible underestimation of clonal diversity.

Source: peripheral blood, taken on day 0 of AZD1222 vaccination. The chain links TRBV5-4 to TRBJ1-2; no definite D call. The TCR comes from an adult in good health. CDR3 in amino acids: CASSPVGINYGYTF. The CDR3 DNA is TGTGCCAGCAGCCCTGTCGGGATAAACTATGGCTACACCTTC.